These 11 T cell receptor beta chains share one sample of origin, sequenced in a study of blood T cell repertoires in COVID-19. Some clones are missing from TCRdb's copy, which holds only in-frame ones; the method was immunoSEQ multiplex PCR. The data contain about 100,000 clones, more than 75% of them singletons. Sequenced sample: peripheral blood. Receptors originate from a human donor in a cohort sampled during active COVID-19.

The CDR3 region has the DNA TGTGCCAGCACCACCCGGAGCAGGGGGCTGATCGGAAATTCACCCCTCCACTTT. It codes for CASTTRSRGLIGNSPLHF. The genes are TRBV27 and TRBJ1-6; TRBD1 agrees at 8 bases. V shed 7 bases, J shed 7 bases, and the junction held 18 bases outside the gene matches. The CDR3 runs 18 residues. The germline CDR1 and CDR2 sequences are MNHEY and SMNVEV (reference sequence).

The V call is TRBV19, the J call TRBJ2-5, with 8 bases that match TRBD2. The CDR3 contains 16 residues. V trimming: 2 bases; J trimming: 2 bases; junction bases outside the gene matches: 7. Germline CDR1 is LNHDA and CDR2 is SQIVND (reference sequence). CDR3 DNA sequence: TGTGCCAGTAGTATACTTCGAGTAGCGGGACAAGAGACCCAGTACTTC. Amino acids: CASSILRVAGQETQYF.

The chain couples TRBV5-1 to TRBJ2-7, with D possibly being TRBD1 (6 bases). Germline V lookup: CDR1 SGHRS, CDR2 YFSETQ. This CDR3 contains 13 residues. V was clipped by 4 bases and J by 1 base, with 9 bases between them. DNA of the CDR3: TGCGCCAGCAGCCGACAGGTGTCCTACGAGCAGTACTTC. It is translated as CASSRQVSYEQYF. Full variable domain (rest looked up from reference TRBV5-1 and TRBJ2-7): KAGVTQTPRYLIKTRGQQVTLSCSPISGHRSVSWYQQTPGQGLQFLFEYFSETQRNKGNFPGRFSGRQFSNSRSEMNVSTLELGDSALYLCASSRQVSYEQYFGPGTRLTVT.

The chain uses TRBV11-2 and TRBJ2-1; 9 nucleotides align to TRBD1. CDR3 length: 17 residues. With 5 bases clipped from V and 2 bases from J, the junction kept 10 bases outside the gene matches. The germline V gene encodes CDR1 SGHAT and CDR2 FQNNGV. The CDR3 nucleotides are TGTGCCAGCAGCCAACCATGGGGACAGGGTACCTACAATGAGCAGTTCTTC. This encodes CASSQPWGQGTYNEQFF.

This clone was seen many times. This chain uses TRBV7-2 with TRBJ1-2; D gene ambiguous. Germline V lookup: CDR1 SGHTA, CDR2 FQGNSA. The CDR3 is 16 amino acids. V was pared by 1 base and J by 4 bases, with 16 bases between. CDR3 coding DNA: TGTGCCAGCAGCTTAGTGGGCGAGGGCCCCTTCTATGGCTACACCTTC. Protein product: CASSLVGEGPFYGYTF.

The gene calls are TRBV7-9 and TRBJ1-2; D unresolved. The CDR3 contains 10 residues. Germline V lookup: CDR1 SEHNR, CDR2 FQNEAQ (reference sequence). V lost 4 bases, J lost 8 bases, and 5 bases lay in between. As DNA, the CDR3 is TGTGCCAGCAGCTCTGTGGGCTACACCTTC. Amino acid sequence: CASSSVGYTF.

This sequence joins TRBV4-3 and TRBJ2-2, with D perhaps matching TRBD2 (6 bases). The CDR3 consists of 17 residues. Trimming cost V 0 bases and J 7 bases, with 18 bases left between them. From germline, CDR1 is LGHNA and CDR2 YSLEER. The CDR3 sequence: CASSQEVLAGRSGELFF. The CDR3, as DNA: TGCGCCAGCAGCCAAGAAGTTTTGGCAGGGAGGAGCGGGGAGCTGTTTTTT.

This chain links TRBV12-3 or TRBV12-4 with TRBJ2-3, with 9 bases matching TRBD2. J was trimmed by 13 bases and V by 4 bases; bases with no gene match: 3. The CDR3 runs to 11 residues. The CDR3 DNA reads TGTGCCAGCAGTTCGGGACTAGCTGAGTATTTT. It codes for CASSSGLAEYF.

This clone was found once. V is TRBV27 and J is TRBJ2-7; tentatively, D is TRBD1 (6 bases). CDR1 and CDR2 (germline): MNHEY, SMNVEV (reference sequence). Trimming cost V 0 bases and J 2 bases, with 8 bases left between them. CDR3 length: 14 amino acids. As DNA, the CDR3 is TGTGCCAGCAGTTTATCCAGGGGCCCCTACGAGCAGTACTTC. Its translation: CASSLSRGPYEQYF.

The CDR3 spells CASSPVDRLLVAKNIQYF. The CDR3 DNA reads TGTGCCAGCAGCCCGGTGGACAGGCTCCTTGTAGCCAAAAACATTCAGTACTTC. The gene calls are TRBV7-2 and TRBJ2-4; 7 nucleotides line up with TRBD1. Germline CDR1 reads SGHTA; CDR2 reads FQGNSA. Trimming at V came to 5 bases and at J to 0 bases, leaving 13 bases not matched to a gene. The CDR3 totals 18 residues.

This chain uses TRBV2 with TRBJ2-1; 8 bases align to TRBD2. Germline lookup yields CDR1 SNHLY and CDR2 FYNNEI. V was clipped by 8 bases and J by 5 bases; unmatched bases: 11. This CDR3 region has 15 residues. CDR3 nucleotides: TGTGCCAGCCGTCCCGGGCGGGGGGCACACAATGAGCAGTTCTTC. Its translation is CASRPGRGAHNEQFF.